The present T cell receptor beta chain was sequenced within a study of cytomegalovirus exposure and HLA in healthy donors. Points from the study as a whole: As a later analysis showed, several of the most significant clusters appeared to be linked to common viral pathogens.

From germline, CDR1 is SQVTM and CDR2 ANQGSEA. The CDR3 has 11 amino acids. V lost 2 bases and J 6 bases, leaving 4 bases between the germline ends. Regarding this clone: No antigen is known for it.

The primer mix had 60 Vbeta and 13 Jbeta primers. The assay was immunoSEQ multiplex PCR, and TCRdb's table has in-frame clones only and misses some. The data hold tens of thousands of clones, with less than 70% observed a single time. The chain recombines TRBV29-1 with TRBJ2-2; D remains ambiguous. The specimen was PBMCs. The TCR originated in a woman younger than 45 in good health and CMV-seronegative. The CDR3 loop reads CSVERAGELFF. CDR3 coding DNA: TGCAGCGTTGAACGTGCCGGGGAGCTGTTTTTT.